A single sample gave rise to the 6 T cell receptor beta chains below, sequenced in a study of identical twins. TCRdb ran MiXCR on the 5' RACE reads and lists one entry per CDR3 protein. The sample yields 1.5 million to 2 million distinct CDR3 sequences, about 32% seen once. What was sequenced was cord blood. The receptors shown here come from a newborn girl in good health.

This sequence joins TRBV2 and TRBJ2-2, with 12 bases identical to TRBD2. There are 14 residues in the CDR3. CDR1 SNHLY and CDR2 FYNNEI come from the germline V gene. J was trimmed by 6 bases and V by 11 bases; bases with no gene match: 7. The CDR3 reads CAGRTSGGSGELFF. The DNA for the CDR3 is TGTGCCGGTCGTACTAGCGGGGGGTCCGGGGAGCTGTTTTTT. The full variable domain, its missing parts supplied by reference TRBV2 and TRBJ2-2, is EPEVTQTPSHQVTQMGQEVILRCVPISNHLYFYWYRQILGQKVEFLVSFYNNEISEKSEIFDDQFSVERPDGSNFTLKIRSTKLEDSAMYFCAGRTSGGSGELFFGEGSRLTVL.

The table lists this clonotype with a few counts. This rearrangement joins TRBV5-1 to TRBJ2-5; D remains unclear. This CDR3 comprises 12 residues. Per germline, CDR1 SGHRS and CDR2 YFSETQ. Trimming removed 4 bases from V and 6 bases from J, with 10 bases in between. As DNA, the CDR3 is TGCGCCAGCAGCAAGAGTAAGCAGACCCAGTACTTC. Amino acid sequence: CASSKSKQTQYF.

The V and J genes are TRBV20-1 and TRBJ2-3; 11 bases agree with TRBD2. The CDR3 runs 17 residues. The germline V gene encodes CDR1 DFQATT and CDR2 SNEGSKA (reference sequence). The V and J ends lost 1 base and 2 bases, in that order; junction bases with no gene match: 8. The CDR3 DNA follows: TGCAGTGCTAGAGCAATCGGACTAGCGGGCCTCACAGATACGCAGTATTTT. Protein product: CSARAIGLAGLTDTQYF.

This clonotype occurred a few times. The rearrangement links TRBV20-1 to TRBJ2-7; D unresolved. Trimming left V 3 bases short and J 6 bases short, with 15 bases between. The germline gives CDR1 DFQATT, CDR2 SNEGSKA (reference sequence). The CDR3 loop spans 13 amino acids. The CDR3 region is CSASYGLGFEQYF. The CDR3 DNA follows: TGCAGTGCTAGTTACGGGCTGGGGTTCGAGCAGTACTTC.

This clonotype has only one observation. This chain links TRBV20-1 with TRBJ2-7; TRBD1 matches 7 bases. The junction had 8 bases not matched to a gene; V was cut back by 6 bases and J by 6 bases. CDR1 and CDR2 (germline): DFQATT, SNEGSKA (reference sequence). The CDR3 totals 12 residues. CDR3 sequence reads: CSAVRQGPEQYF. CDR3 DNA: TGCAGTGCCGTCAGACAGGGACCCGAGCAGTACTTC.

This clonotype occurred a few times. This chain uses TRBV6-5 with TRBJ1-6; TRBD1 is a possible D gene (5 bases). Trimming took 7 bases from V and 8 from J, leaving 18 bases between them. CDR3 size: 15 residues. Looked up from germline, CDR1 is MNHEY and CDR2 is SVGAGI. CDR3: CASMGTVRKDSPLHF. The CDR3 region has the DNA TGTGCCAGCATGGGGACCGTGAGGAAGGATTCACCCCTCCACTTT.